Sequencing of this TCR beta chain was carried out in a study of T cell repertoires in cytomegalovirus infection. Whole-study context: Carrying CMV and the relevant HLA type showed in public TCR beta signatures.

TCRdb passed the reads through MiXCR, listing each CDR3 protein once. Counted here are 250,000 to 300,000 distinct CDR3 sequences, about an eighth occurring once; the ten biggest clones make up 7.5% to 10%. The CDR3 is 15 residues long. From germline, CDR1 is MNHEY and CDR2 SVGEGT. V was clipped by 1 base and J by 2 bases, with 6 bases between them. Only a few counts were recorded for this clonotype. What was sequenced was PBMCs. The chain couples TRBV6-2 or TRBV6-3 to TRBJ2-6; unclear D gene. This receptor was identified in a human donor in good health (CMV status not recorded). Some clones in this sample may be carry-over from other donors' samples. The CDR3 DNA follows: TGTGCCAGCAGTTACTGGGATCCTGGGGCCAACGTCCTGACTTTC. This gives the protein CASSYWDPGANVLTF.